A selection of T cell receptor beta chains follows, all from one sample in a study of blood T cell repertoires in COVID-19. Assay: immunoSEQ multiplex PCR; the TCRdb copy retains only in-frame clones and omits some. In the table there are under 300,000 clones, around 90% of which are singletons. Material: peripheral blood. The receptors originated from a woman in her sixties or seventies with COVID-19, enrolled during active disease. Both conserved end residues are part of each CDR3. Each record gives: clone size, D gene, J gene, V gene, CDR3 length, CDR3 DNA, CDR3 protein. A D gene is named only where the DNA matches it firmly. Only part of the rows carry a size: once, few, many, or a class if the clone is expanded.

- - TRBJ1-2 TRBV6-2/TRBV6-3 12 TGTGCCAGCAGTTATCCAGAATATGGCTACACCTTC CASSYPEYGYTF
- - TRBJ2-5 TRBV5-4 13 TGTGCCAGCAGCCTCAAGGGCGGGGAGACCCAGTACTTC CASSLKGGETQYF
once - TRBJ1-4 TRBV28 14 TGTGCCAGCAGTTTGAATGGGGCAAATGAAAAACTGTTTTTT CASSLNGANEKLFF
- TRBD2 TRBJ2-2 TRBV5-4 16 TGTGCCAGCAGCTTGGGGGGCGGGGGGCACCACCGGGAGCTGTTTTTT CASSLGGGGHHRELFF
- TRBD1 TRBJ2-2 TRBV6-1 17 TGTGCCAGCAGTGAAGGGGGGACAGGGGGCTACACCGGGGAGCTGTTTTTT CASSEGGTGGYTGELFF
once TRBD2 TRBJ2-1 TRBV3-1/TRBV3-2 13 TGTGCCAGCAGTTGGAGCGGGGACAATGAGCAGTTCTTC CASSWSGDNEQFF
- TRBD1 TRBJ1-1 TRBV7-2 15 TGTGCCAGCAGCGTGCGAGGGGGCCTGAACACTGAAGCTTTCTTT CASSVRGGLNTEAFF
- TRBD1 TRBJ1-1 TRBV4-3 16 TGCGCCAGCAGCCAAGATCCCACAGGGGGAGGGACTGAAGCTTTCTTT CASSQDPTGGGTEAFF
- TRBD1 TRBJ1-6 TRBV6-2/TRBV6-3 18 TGTGCCAGCAGTTCCGGACAGGGGGTAAGCTCCTATAATTCACCCCTCCACTTT CASSSGQGVSSYNSPLHF
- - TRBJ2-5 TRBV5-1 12 TGCGCCAGCAGCGCACAGCAAGAGACCCAGTACTTC CASSAQQETQYF
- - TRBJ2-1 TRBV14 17 TGTGCCAGCAGCCAACCTACCGGACAAAGCTCCTACAATGAGCAGTTCTTC CASSQPTGQSSYNEQFF
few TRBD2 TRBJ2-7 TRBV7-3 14 TGTGCCAGCAGCCCACGGGGGGGATCCTACGAGCAGTACTTC CASSPRGGSYEQYF
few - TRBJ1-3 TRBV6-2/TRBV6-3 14 TGTGCCAGCACCCCCGGGGGCTCTGGAAACACCATATATTTT CASTPGGSGNTIYF
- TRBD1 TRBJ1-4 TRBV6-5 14 TGTGCCAGCAGTCCCCGGGACAGTAATGAAAAACTGTTTTTT CASSPRDSNEKLFF
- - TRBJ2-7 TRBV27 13 TGTGCCAGCAGTCGGGGGAGCTCCTACGAGCAGTACTTC CASSRGSSYEQYF
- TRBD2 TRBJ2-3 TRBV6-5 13 TGTGCCACCACCCAGCGGGGGGGAGATACGCAGTATTTT CATTQRGGDTQYF
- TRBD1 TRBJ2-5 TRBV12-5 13 TGTGCTAGTGGCCACGGGACAGCAGAGACCCAGTACTTC CASGHGTAETQYF
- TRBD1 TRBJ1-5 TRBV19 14 TGTGCCAGTAGCGACCGGGACAGGAATCAGCCCCAGCATTTT CASSDRDRNQPQHF
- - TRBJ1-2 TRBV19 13 TGTGCCAGTAGTACCTCCGGGGACTATGGCTACACCTTC CASSTSGDYGYTF
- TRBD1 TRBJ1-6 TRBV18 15 TGTGCCAGCTCACCGCGACAGGGCGCCTCATCACCCCTCCACTTT CASSPRQGASSPLHF
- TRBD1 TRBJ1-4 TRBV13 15 TGTGCCAGCAGCTTACAGGGGGCGTTGGATGAAAAACTGTTTTTT CASSLQGALDEKLFF
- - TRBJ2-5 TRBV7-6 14 TGTGCCAGCAGCTTTGGGGGGAGTCAAGAGACCCAGTACTTC CASSFGGSQETQYF
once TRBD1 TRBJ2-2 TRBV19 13 TGTGCCAGTAGGTCGACAGGGACCGGGGAGCTGTTTTTT CASRSTGTGELFF
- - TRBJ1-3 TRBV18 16 TGTGCCAGCTCACCAGCAAGCGGGGCCTCTGGAAACACCATATATTTT CASSPASGASGNTIYF
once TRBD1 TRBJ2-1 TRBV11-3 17 TGTGCCAGCAGCTTAGCGTCTGTCGGGACAGTCTACAATGAGCAGTTCTTC CASSLASVGTVYNEQFF
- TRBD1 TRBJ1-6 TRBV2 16 TGTGCCAGCGACAGGGTGCTAAGCTCCTATAATTCACCCCTCCACTTT CASDRVLSSYNSPLHF
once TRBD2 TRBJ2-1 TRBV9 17 TGTGCCAGCAGCGGAACAACCCGACTAGCACGCTACAATGAGCAGTTCTTC CASSGTTRLARYNEQFF
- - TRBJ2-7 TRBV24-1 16 TGTGCCTCCTACGTCGGGTCCCCGAATCTACTCTACGAGCAGTACTTC CASYVGSPNLLYEQYF
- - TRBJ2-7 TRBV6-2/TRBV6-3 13 TGTGCCAGCAGCCTCCGGGAAGACTACGAGCAGTACTTC CASSLREDYEQYF
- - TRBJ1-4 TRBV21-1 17 TGTGCCAGCAGCAAATGGGGGTCGCGGGGTAGGGATGAAAAACTGTTTTTT CASSKWGSRGRDEKLFF
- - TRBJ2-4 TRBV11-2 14 TGTGCCAGCAGCCCCGGACAGATTGAAAACATTCAGTACTTC CASSPGQIENIQYF
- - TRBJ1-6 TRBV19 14 TGTGCCAGTATTGGGCAGGGGTATAATTCACCCCTCCACTTT CASIGQGYNSPLHF
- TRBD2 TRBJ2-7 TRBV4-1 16 TGCGCCAGCAGCCAATTGCCGGGACTATCCTTCGGCGAGCAGTACTTC CASSQLPGLSFGEQYF
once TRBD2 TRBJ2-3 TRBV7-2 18 TGTGCCAGCAGCCGCAGGAGGGCCTTAGCGGGGGGGCGCGATACGCAGTATTTT CASSRRRALAGGRDTQYF
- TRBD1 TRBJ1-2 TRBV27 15 TGTGCCAGCAGTCCGGACAGGGTTGTGTTTGATGGCTACACCTTC CASSPDRVVFDGYTF
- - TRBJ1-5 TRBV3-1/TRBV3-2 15 TGTGCCAGCAGCCACGGGGGAGGAAACAATCAGCCCCAGCATTTT CASSHGGGNNQPQHF
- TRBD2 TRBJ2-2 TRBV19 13 TGTGCCAGTATCCGGGCGGGGGAAGGGGAGCTGTTTTTT CASIRAGEGELFF
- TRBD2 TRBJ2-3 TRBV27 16 TGTGCCAGCAGTTTTGTAGCGGGAGTTAGCACAGATACGCAGTATTTT CASSFVAGVSTDTQYF
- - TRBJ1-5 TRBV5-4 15 TGTGCCAGCAGCTTTTGGGGGCAAAAGGCGGAGCCCCAGCATTTT CASSFWGQKAEPQHF
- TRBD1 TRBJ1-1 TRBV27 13 TGTGCCACCAGGGACAGGGAGAACACTGAAGCTTTCTTT CATRDRENTEAFF
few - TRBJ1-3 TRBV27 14 TGTGCCAGCAGTTTTTCAGGGATGGGAAACACCATATATTTT CASSFSGMGNTIYF